A selection of T cell receptor beta chains follows, all from one sample in a study of chemoradiotherapy in HPV16-positive cancers. Sequencing was performed with immunoSEQ multiplex PCR; in TCRdb, only in-frame clones are kept and a portion is missing. The sample contains 4,500 to 6,500 clones, around 78% of which appear only once. The specimen was obtained from a patient who underwent chemoradiotherapy. Source of these receptors: a human donor with HPV-associated anogenital cancer. Each CDR3 is given with its conserved first and last residue. Each record gives: CDR3 protein, CDR3 DNA, J gene, clone size, D gene, V gene. A D gene is named only where the DNA matches it firmly. The listing skips clone size in some rows; elsewhere it reads once, few, many or a size class.

CAWSVGLGPNYGYTF | TGTGCCTGGAGTGTAGGACTGGGGCCCAACTATGGCTACACCTTC | TRBJ1-2 | - | - | TRBV30
CASSSQGGGGYNEQFF | TGCGCCAGCAGCTCCCAGGGCGGGGGGGGCTACAATGAGCAGTTCTTC | TRBJ2-1 | - | TRBD2 | TRBV5-1
CASRVSGGAYNEQFF | TGTGCCAGCAGGGTTAGCGGGGGGGCCTACAATGAGCAGTTCTTC | TRBJ2-1 | - | TRBD2 | TRBV2
CASSPREAAPSAGELFF | TGTGCCAGCAGCCCTCGGGAGGCGGCCCCCTCCGCCGGGGAGCTGTTTTTT | TRBJ2-2 | few | TRBD2 | TRBV2
CASSLSWVGYGYTF | TGTGCCAGCAGTTTATCTTGGGTGGGCTATGGCTACACCTTC | TRBJ1-2 | - | - | TRBV27
CASSLTGGYSNQPQHF | TGTGCCAGCAGCCTGACAGGGGGCTATAGCAATCAGCCCCAGCATTTT | TRBJ1-5 | - | TRBD1 | TRBV5-6
CASRPGLAYNEQFF | TGTGCCAGTAGGCCGGGACTAGCGTACAATGAGCAGTTCTTC | TRBJ2-1 | - | TRBD2 | TRBV19
CAIRDSYEQYF | TGTGCCATCCGGGACAGCTACGAGCAGTACTTC | TRBJ2-7 | - | TRBD1 | TRBV28
CASSPPPRSETQYF | TGTGCCAGCAGCCCTCCGCCTAGGTCAGAGACCCAGTACTTC | TRBJ2-5 | - | - | TRBV11-2
CASSQSFSYNEQFF | TGTGCCAGCAGCCAATCATTTTCCTACAATGAGCAGTTCTTC | TRBJ2-1 | - | - | TRBV14
CASSPGLNDNEQFF | TGTGCCAGCAGCCCAGGACTAAATGACAATGAGCAGTTCTTC | TRBJ2-1 | - | - | TRBV7-9
CASSPRQGRDTQYF | TGCGCCAGCAGCCCTCGACAGGGGAGGGATACGCAGTATTTT | TRBJ2-3 | - | TRBD1 | TRBV5-1
CARWATLMGYTF | TGTGCCAGATGGGCCACCCTAATGGGCTACACCTTC | TRBJ1-2 | - | - | TRBV2
CASSLRAGGDTQYF | TGTGCCAGCAGCCTACGAGCCGGGGGGGATACGCAGTATTTT | TRBJ2-3 | - | TRBD2 | TRBV6-4
CASREGQGMGNYGYTF | TGTGCCAGCAGAGAGGGACAGGGGATGGGGAACTATGGCTACACCTTC | TRBJ1-2 | - | TRBD1 | TRBV7-8
CASSRTGGRSDTQYF | TGTGCCAGCAGCCGCACCGGGGGACGGTCAGATACGCAGTATTTT | TRBJ2-3 | large | - | TRBV7-3
CASSLGLGTVQNYEQYF | TGCGCCAGCAGCCTAGGCCTAGGGACAGTTCAGAACTACGAGCAGTACTTC | TRBJ2-7 | - | TRBD1 | TRBV5-1
CASSLFSYNEQFF | TGTGCCAGCAGTTTATTCTCCTACAATGAGCAGTTCTTC | TRBJ2-1 | few | - | TRBV27
CASSIEGTSNQPQHF | TGTGCCAGTAGTATTGAAGGGACGAGCAATCAGCCCCAGCATTTT | TRBJ1-5 | - | - | TRBV19
CSFRTAWMDTQYF | TGCAGCTTCCGGACTGCCTGGATGGATACGCAGTATTTT | TRBJ2-3 | - | - | TRBV29-1
CASSSSGSSGANVLTF | TGTGCCAGCAGCTCATCAGGCAGCTCTGGGGCCAACGTCCTGACTTTC | TRBJ2-6 | once | - | TRBV7-6
CASSTTASITYEQYF | TGCGCCAGCAGCACGACAGCTTCAATAACCTACGAGCAGTACTTC | TRBJ2-7 | - | - | TRBV5-1
CASSYGERETQYF | TGTGCCAGCAGTTACGGGGAGCGAGAGACCCAGTACTTC | TRBJ2-5 | - | - | TRBV6-5
CASSLRAHYGYTF | TGTGCCAGCAGCTTGCGGGCTCACTATGGCTACACCTTC | TRBJ1-2 | few | - | TRBV28
CASSDSKYPRGGGSYEQYF | TGTGCCAGCAGTGACTCGAAATACCCCAGGGGCGGGGGCTCCTACGAGCAGTACTTC | TRBJ2-7 | - | - | TRBV6-4
CASSQDAVREAFF | TGTGCCAGCTCCCAGGACGCAGTTCGTGAAGCTTTCTTT | TRBJ1-1 | - | - | TRBV18
CASSLTSGRALGETQYF | TGCGCCAGCAGCTTGACTAGCGGGAGGGCCCTAGGGGAGACCCAGTACTTC | TRBJ2-5 | - | TRBD2 | TRBV5-1
CASSESGTGELFF | TGCGCCAGCAGTGAGTCAGGCACCGGGGAGCTGTTTTTT | TRBJ2-2 | - | - | TRBV10-1
CASSQDRRTYEQYF | TGTGCCAGCAGCCAGGACAGGCGAACCTACGAGCAGTACTTC | TRBJ2-7 | - | TRBD1 | TRBV6-5
CASSSYTYEQYF | TGTGCCAGCAGCTCGTATACCTACGAGCAGTACTTC | TRBJ2-7 | - | - | TRBV6-5
CASRSGGSGYGYTF | TGTGCCAGCAGATCAGGGGGTAGCGGCTATGGCTACACCTTC | TRBJ1-2 | - | TRBD1 | TRBV9
CASSSDAGSNQPQHF | TGTGCCAGCAGCTCGGACGCGGGGAGCAATCAGCCCCAGCATTTT | TRBJ1-5 | few | - | TRBV6-1
CASSYSKLSGRAGDTQYF | TGTGCCAGCAGTTACTCGAAGCTGAGCGGGAGGGCAGGAGATACGCAGTATTTT | TRBJ2-3 | - | TRBD2 | TRBV6-7
CASSKKGGTGYSTDTQYF | TGCGCCAGCAGCAAAAAGGGTGGGACAGGCTATAGCACAGATACGCAGTATTTT | TRBJ2-3 | - | TRBD1 | TRBV5-1
CASGTGFSYEQYF | TGTGCCAGCGGGACAGGTTTCTCCTACGAGCAGTACTTC | TRBJ2-7 | few | TRBD1 | TRBV7-2
CASSVNRDAQGYTF | TGTGCCAGCAGTGTTAACCGGGACGCTCAGGGCTACACCTTC | TRBJ1-2 | - | - | TRBV27
CASSFYSSGRGDTQYF | TGTGCCAGCAGCTTCTACAGTAGCGGGAGGGGGGATACGCAGTATTTT | TRBJ2-3 | - | TRBD2 | TRBV7-3
CASRDPADTQYF | TGTGCCAGCAGGGACCCCGCGGATACGCAGTATTTT | TRBJ2-3 | - | - | TRBV6-5
CASRLGTSGSTGELFF | TGTGCCAGCAGACTCGGGACTAGCGGGAGCACCGGGGAGCTGTTTTTT | TRBJ2-2 | - | TRBD2 | TRBV2
CASSLDGGLGRF | TGCGCCAGCAGCTTGGATGGGGGGTTAGGGAGATTT | TRBJ1-1 | - | - | TRBV5-1
CASSSGTVSEKLFF | TGTGCCAGCAGTTCGGGGACAGTTTCCGAAAAACTGTTTTTT | TRBJ1-4 | - | TRBD1 | TRBV28
CASRGSGGRETQYF | TGTGCCAGTAGAGGTAGCGGGGGCCGGGAGACCCAGTACTTC | TRBJ2-5 | - | TRBD2 | TRBV19
CASSQDDGRGGDTQYF | TGTGCCAGCAGCCAAGATGATGGGAGGGGGGGAGATACGCAGTATTTT | TRBJ2-3 | few | - | TRBV4-2
CASSVAREQYF | TGTGCCAGCAGTGTCGCTCGAGAGCAGTACTTC | TRBJ2-7 | few | - | TRBV2
CASSSRLAETQYF | TGTGCCAGCAGCTCAAGACTAGCAGAGACCCAGTACTTC | TRBJ2-5 | - | TRBD2 | TRBV7-8
CATSRDPGPGMNTEAFF | TGTGCCACCAGCAGAGATCCGGGACCTGGTATGAACACTGAAGCTTTCTTT | TRBJ1-1 | - | - | TRBV15
CASSPDSSPTEAFF | TGTGCCAGCAGCCCAGACAGTAGCCCCACTGAAGCTTTCTTT | TRBJ1-1 | - | - | TRBV9
CASSWGTDYGYTF | TGTGCCAGCAGCTGGGGGACGGACTATGGCTACACCTTC | TRBJ1-2 | once | - | TRBV7-9
CASSQVASLGETQYF | TGTGCCAGCAGCCAAGTGGCTAGCTTGGGGGAGACCCAGTACTTC | TRBJ2-5 | - | - | TRBV14
CASSLSANTEAFF | TGTGCCAGCAGTTTATCAGCAAACACTGAAGCTTTCTTT | TRBJ1-1 | - | - | TRBV28
CASSKTSGVGGELFF | TGTGCCAGCAGTAAAACTAGCGGGGTGGGCGGGGAGCTGTTTTTT | TRBJ2-2 | - | TRBD2 | TRBV6-5
CASSQGISSYNEQFF | TGTGCCAGCAGCCAGGGGATCTCCTCCTACAATGAGCAGTTCTTC | TRBJ2-1 | once | - | TRBV6-5
CASSERRGGSGTDTQYF | TGTGCCAGCAGCGAGAGGAGGGGGGGGTCTGGCACAGATACGCAGTATTTT | TRBJ2-3 | - | - | TRBV5-4